Reported below is one T cell receptor beta chain. Antigen specificity is unknown. The study ran its PCR with 60 Vbeta and 13 Jbeta primers. Method: immunoSEQ multiplex PCR; TCRdb's copy keeps in-frame clones and lacks some. The sample carries 120,000 or so clones, roughly 80% recorded once. V dropped 8 bases and J dropped 6 bases, with 12 bases sitting between them. CDR3 length: 11 residues. Germline values: CDR1 GTSNPN, CDR2 SVGIG (reference sequence). These data belong to a study of cytomegalovirus exposure and HLA in healthy donors. Study-wide background: A data release that came early held some 84 million unique TCRs from HLA-typed donors. Regarding the study as a whole: Using a false discovery rate of 0.05, a later analysis showed that 16,000 or so TCR beta sequences were associated with HLA alleles. In presence/absence analyses, roughly uniform sequencing depth across donors was assumed.

The sequenced sample consisted of PBMCs. The chain combines TRBV30 with TRBJ2-3; a weak D match, TRBD2 (6 bases). The sequence was obtained from a woman younger than 45 in good health and CMV-seronegative. In nucleotides, the CDR3 is TGTGCCGCATCCCTAGCGGATACGCAGTATTTT. Encoded protein: CAASLADTQYF.